A single sample is the source of the 9 T cell receptor beta chains below, sequenced in a study of blood T cell repertoires in COVID-19. Sequencing was performed with immunoSEQ multiplex PCR; in TCRdb, only in-frame clones are kept and a portion is missing. The repertoire holds about 160,000 clones, approximately 80% seen once, with roughly 7.5% in the top ten. The sequenced sample was peripheral blood. These receptors were taken from a man aged 55 to 70 with acute or convalescent COVID-19.

The gene calls are TRBV19 and TRBJ2-7, with TRBD1 matching over 9 bases. J gave up 1 base and V 8 bases, and 9 bases lay outside the gene matches. The CDR3 is 15 amino acids. Germline CDR1 LNHDA, CDR2 SQIVND (reference sequence). The CDR3 region is CASAQQGASSYEQYF. The CDR3 DNA reads TGTGCCAGTGCCCAACAGGGGGCTTCGTCCTACGAGCAGTACTTC.

This sequence joins TRBV19 and TRBJ1-5, with TRBD1 matching 8 bases. The CDR3 sequence is 15 residues long. CDR1 LNHDA and CDR2 SQIVND come from the germline V gene (reference sequence). V was pared by 6 bases and J by 6 bases, with 10 bases of the junction left unmatched. The chain's CDR3 is CASSQDRAPFQPQHF. In DNA form, the CDR3 reads TGTGCCAGTAGCCAGGACAGGGCGCCTTTTCAGCCCCAGCATTTT. Looking up the rest from reference TRBV19 and TRBJ1-5 gives the full variable domain: DGGITQSPKYLFRKEGQNVTLSCEQNLNHDAMYWYRQDPGQGLRLIYYSQIVNDFQKGDIAEGYSVSREKKESFPLTVTSAQKNPTAFYLCASSQDRAPFQPQHFGDGTRLSIL.

The chain recombines TRBV9 with TRBJ1-4, with a weak D call TRBD1 (6 bases). This CDR3 is built from 15 residues. V was trimmed by 2 bases and J by 7 bases, leaving 15 bases between them. Per the germline V gene, CDR1 is SGDLS and CDR2 is YYNGEE. CDR3 sequence: CASSVWGQGGEKLFF. The CDR3, as DNA: TGTGCCAGCAGCGTCTGGGGGCAGGGCGGTGAAAAACTGTTTTTT. Drawing the rest from reference TRBV9 and TRBJ1-4, the complete variable domain is DSGVTQTPKHLITATGQRVTLRCSPRSGDLSVYWYQQSLDQGLQFLIQYYNGEERAKGNILERFSAQQFPDLHSELNLSSLELGDSALYFCASSVWGQGGEKLFFGSGTQLSVL.

This clone has just a few counts. The chain couples TRBV6-5 to TRBJ2-3; 11 nucleotides line up with TRBD2. Trimming took 7 bases from V and 0 from J; bases not matched to a gene: 3. Germline V gene sequence: CDR1 MNHEY, CDR2 SVGAGI. This CDR3 comprises 15 residues. CDR3 DNA: TGTGCCAGCACTAGCGGGGGGCCCAGCACAGATACGCAGTATTTT. Protein: CASTSGGPSTDTQYF.

The V call is TRBV2, the J call TRBJ1-2; no clear D. Germline V gene lookup returns CDR1 SNHLY and CDR2 FYNNEI. This CDR3 comprises 14 residues. V lost 5 bases and J 3 bases, leaving 13 bases between the germline ends. This chain's CDR3 is CASSKRLADYGYTF. DNA of the CDR3: TGTGCCAGCAGTAAGCGGTTAGCGGACTATGGCTACACCTTC.

The V gene is TRBV4-3, the J gene TRBJ2-7, with 10 bases lining up with TRBD1. The V segment lost 0 bases and the J segment 6 bases; nucleotides outside the gene matches: 11. The CDR3 has 17 amino acids. Germline V gene sequence: CDR1 LGHNA, CDR2 YSLEER. CDR3 coding DNA: TGCGCCAGCAGCCAAGAGGGGCATGGGACAGGGGTGTCCGAGCAGTACTTC. Translated, it gives CASSQEGHGTGVSEQYF.

CDR3 in amino acids: CAWGLASYNEQFF. CDR3 coding DNA: TGTGCCTGGGGACTAGCATCCTACAATGAGCAGTTCTTC. V and J are TRBV30 and TRBJ2-1; 8 bases match TRBD2. Germline values: CDR1 GTSNPN, CDR2 SVGIG (reference sequence). This CDR3 is built from 13 residues. After removal of 5 bases from V and 1 base from J, the junction contained 1 base not matched to a gene.

This sequence joins TRBV19 and TRBJ2-1; D is unresolved. V was cut by 3 bases and J by 7 bases, with 7 bases left in between. Germline CDR1 and CDR2: LNHDA and SQIVND (reference sequence). CDR3 length: 12 amino acids. CDR3 DNA: TGTGCCAGTAGTATTCCACAGAATGAGCAGTTCTTC. As protein: CASSIPQNEQFF.

The chain joins TRBV5-1 to TRBJ1-2, with TRBD1 as a possible D gene (5 bases). This CDR3 region has 12 residues. CDR1 is SGHRS, CDR2 YFSETQ, per germline. Trimming stripped 7 bases from V and 5 bases from J, with 12 bases between. CDR3 bases: TGCGCCAGCGGACCGACAGTATATGGCTACACCTTC. This translates into CASGPTVYGYTF.